This T cell receptor (beta chain) was sequenced during a study of Graves' ophthalmopathy and Graves' hyperthyroidism listed by TCRdb under 2018. As for the study more broadly: Peripheral blood was collected at initial diagnosis, before any treatment. An independent validation cohort was composed of roughly 19 hyperthyroidism patients and more than 15 patients who later progressed from hyperthyroidism to ophthalmopathy. Following sampling, methimazole starting at 30 mg daily was administered to hyperthyroidism patients, and high-dose intravenous methylprednisolone was administered to ophthalmopathy patients. To explore V-J signatures distinguishing ophthalmopathy from hyperthyroidism, a discovery set of under 110 patients (more than 40 ophthalmopathy, over 55 stable hyperthyroidism) was enrolled. In total, over 130 blood samples were TCR-sequenced: around 42 ophthalmopathy, some 75 hyperthyroidism and roughly 17 hyperthyroidism-to-ophthalmopathy patients. T-cell repertoires of thyroid tissue and blood were compared in 5 or 6 hyperthyroidism patients. The study used TCR beta repertoire signatures to distinguish Graves' ophthalmopathy from Graves' hyperthyroidism and to predict progression to ophthalmopathy. For training and testing, the 100 or so patients in the discovery cohort were randomly divided in a 7:3 ratio.

The CDR3 covers 16 residues, taking in both the cysteine and the phenylalanine. Only CDR3 DNA remains: 48 bases, in frame from the first base. V loses 6 bases, J loses 1 base, and the germline ends lie 18 bases apart. Taken from the germline V gene, the CDR1 and CDR2 loops are MDHEN and SYDVKM. This clonotype was counted many times. It has no known antigen specificity. No base-level quality is on record; no much larger clone is a single base apart. For repertoire sequencing, TCR beta CDR3 regions were amplified from RNA transcripts. HTBI primers and the Qiagen OneStep RT-PCR kit were used in a first-round RT-PCR, which was followed by a second-round multiplex PCR, size selection and purification. Libraries were sequenced on an Illumina HiSeq2000 using paired-end 100 bp reads. In the authors' own workflow: SOAPnuke was used for read processing, and reads with adapters, uncalled bases, a mean Phred below 15, or no exact constant-primer or identifier match were discarded. High-quality paired reads were merged with COPE v1.2.5. Clonotypes were defined as unique nucleotide sequences and were aligned to IMGT TRB V, D and J references using MiTCR v1.1. The analysis was limited to V-J combinations with a frequency above 0.0001, which together covered just over 98% of the repertoires. For each V-J combination, a TCR clonal expansion and chaos score was defined as the ratio of F50 clonal expansion to chaos observed in the TCRdist matrix. Welch's t-statistics and random forest were used to reduce the features to 13 V-J combinations, which were then used as input to a naive Bayes classifier. Thyroid-blood repertoire similarity was quantified with the Morisita-Horn index. The public sequencing data were trimmed at Q25 with fastp and processed into clonotypes with MiXCR by TCRdb, which kept only in-frame beta chains. CDR3 protein sequences are deduplicated, and each keeps its most common genes and DNA. These V and J calls are TCRdb output, not the study's own analysis. The sample has roughly 500,000 distinct CDR3 sequences on record, 14% of them singletons. 9.5% to 10% of the sample rests with the top ten.

What the study reported, not specific to this receptor: In cross-validation, the 13-signature model distinguished ophthalmopathy from stable hyperthyroidism with less than 90% sensitivity and 81% to 82% specificity, while in the test set the corresponding values were about 80% and 75%. Sample size was not predetermined statistically, and investigators were not blinded to group allocation. Most expanded thyroid clonotypes with a frequency above 0.001 also appeared in blood, which suggests that blood repertoires may reflect the immune response in the thyroid. In validation, the model predicted ophthalmopathy progression with 55% to 71% sensitivity and less than 80% specificity; more than ten predicted patients were CT-confirmed with GO in a median of around 6 months.

The ophthalmopathy patients had moderately to severely active disease, with a Clinical Activity Score of 3 or higher, a NOSPECS grade of 4 or higher, and a disease duration of less than 3 months. Patients with other autoimmune diseases, uncontrolled infections, pregnancy or lactation were excluded. Clinical symptoms, serum thyroxine, TRAb, thyroid ultrasound and orbital computed tomography were used for diagnosis. Ficoll-Paque density gradient centrifugation was used to isolate PBMCs from about 10 ml of fresh peripheral blood. Total RNA was extracted with Trizol reagent and quality-checked on an Agilent 2100 Bioanalyzer.

The receptor was isolated from a woman aged 30 to 39 with Graves' ophthalmopathy. Donor details come from another sample of the same person, matched by shared clones. Sequencing was performed on blood. This sequence uses TRBV28 and TRBJ1-1; the D gene is possibly TRBD1, with 5 bases matching. The CDR3 region: CASSDEQDTQNTEAFF. The nucleotide sequence reads as follows: TGTGCCAGCAGCGACGAACAGGATACCCAGAACACTGAAGCTTTCTTT.